A single sample is the source of the 26 T cell receptor beta chains below, sequenced in a study of shared clonotypes between healthy human individuals. Naive CD8 populations comprised CD45RO-negative cells positively selected for CCR7, excluding terminally differentiated effector memory CD45RA+ cells. Method: immunoSEQ multiplex PCR; TCRdb's copy keeps in-frame clones and lacks some. The table has 2 million to 2.5 million clones, approximately 94% seen once. The sample taken for sequencing was naive CD8+ T cells sorted from blood. These receptors originate from a man aged 18-30 years in good health.

This chain joins TRBV6-1 and TRBJ2-7, with TRBD2 matching over 7 bases. Germline values: CDR1 MNHNS, CDR2 SASEGT. V was clipped by 3 bases and J by 4 bases; unmatched bases: 6. CDR3 length equals 14 residues. CDR3 sequence reads: CASSEALATYEQYF. Here the CDR3 DNA reads TGTGCCAGCAGTGAGGCACTAGCGACTTACGAGCAGTACTTC.

For this clone: The sample has other DNA sequences that encode this CDR3 too. The genes are TRBV7-2 and TRBJ2-5; D remains ambiguous. This CDR3 region has 14 residues. In germline, CDR1 is SGHTA, CDR2 FQGNSA. Trimming pared 1 base from V and 0 bases from J, leaving 6 bases between. Here the CDR3 DNA reads TGTGCCAGCAGCTTAGTGGGGTACCAAGAGACCCAGTACTTC. The encoded protein is CASSLVGYQETQYF.

This chain links TRBV5-6 with TRBJ2-7; weak D call: TRBD1 (6 bases). The CDR3 has 14 residues. CDR1 is SGHDT and CDR2 is YYEEEE in the germline V gene. The V and J ends lost 0 bases and 1 base respectively, with 8 bases between them. CDR3: CASSLADRSYEQYF. The CDR3, as DNA: TGTGCCAGCAGCTTGGCCGACAGGTCCTACGAGCAGTACTTC.

V gene TRBV7-9 combines with J gene TRBJ2-2; D may be TRBD1 (5 bases). Per the germline V gene, CDR1 is SEHNR and CDR2 is FQNEAQ (reference sequence). The CDR3 has 16 residues. Trimming shortened V by 2 bases and J by 1 base, and 11 bases separated the two germline ends. In DNA form, the CDR3 reads TGTGCCAGCAGCTTATTTCCAGGGATGAACACCGGGGAGCTGTTTTTT. This translates into CASSLFPGMNTGELFF.

On this clone: Other DNA variants within this sample encode the same CDR3. The rearrangement links TRBV27 to TRBJ2-6; D unresolved. Looked up from germline, CDR1 is MNHEY and CDR2 is SMNVEV (reference sequence). The CDR3 has 14 residues. V shed 3 bases and J shed 0 bases, with 3 bases lying between them. For the CDR3, the DNA is TGTGCCAGCAGTTTTGGCTCTGGGGCCAACGTCCTGACTTTC. This codes for CASSFGSGANVLTF. The entire variable domain, with the rest obtained from reference TRBV27 and TRBJ2-6, is as follows: EAQVTQNPRYLITVTGKKLTVTCSQNMNHEYMSWYRQDPGLGLRQIYYSMNVEVTDKGDVPEGYKVSRKEKRNFPLILESPSPNQTSLYFCASSFGSGANVLTFGAGSRLTVL.

The CDR3 DNA is TGTGCCAGCAGCTTTTTGGTCGAAGGACGTCGGAACACTGAAGCTTTCTTT. It specifies CASSFLVEGRRNTEAFF. The V call is TRBV13, the J call TRBJ1-1; D gene uncertain. Germline CDR1 PRHDT, CDR2 FYEKMQ (reference sequence). Trimming took 3 bases from V and 1 from J, leaving 18 bases between them. This CDR3 contains 17 residues.

This rearrangement joins TRBV27 to TRBJ2-7, with 8 bases identical to TRBD1. V was clipped by 6 bases and J by 5 bases; unmatched bases: 6. The CDR3 runs 13 residues. Per germline, CDR1 MNHEY and CDR2 SMNVEV (reference sequence). CDR3 nucleotides: TGTGCCAGCAGCTCTAGACAGGGGCACGAGCAGTACTTC. Amino acids: CASSSRQGHEQYF.

The chain carries TRBV7-8 and TRBJ2-2; D remains ambiguous. The CDR3 length is 15 residues. From germline, CDR1 is SGHVS and CDR2 FQNEAQ. V was shortened by 5 bases and J by 3 bases, with 13 bases between the two germline ends. The chain's CDR3 is CASSPMAGDTGELFF. The CDR3 DNA reads TGTGCCAGCAGCCCCATGGCTGGGGACACCGGGGAGCTGTTTTTT. Filled out from reference TRBV7-8 and TRBJ2-2, the complete variable domain reads GAGVSQSPRYKVAKRGQDVALRCDPISGHVSLFWYQQALGQGPEFLTYFQNEAQLDKSGLPSDRFFAERPEGSVSTLKIQRTQQEDSAVYLCASSPMAGDTGELFFGEGSRLTVL.

This sequence joins TRBV27 and TRBJ2-5; 8 bases fit TRBD2. The germline V gene has CDR1 MNHEY and CDR2 SMNVEV (reference sequence). Trimming cost V 3 bases and J 4 bases; bases outside gene matches: 7. The CDR3 totals 15 residues. CDR3 in amino acids: CASSFSGLGGETQYF. The CDR3 DNA reads as TGTGCCAGCAGTTTTTCGGGACTAGGGGGAGAGACCCAGTACTTC.

The chain carries TRBV6-5 and TRBJ2-7; 10 bases are a match to TRBD2. The CDR3 consists of 15 residues. Germline loops: CDR1 MNHEY, CDR2 SVGAGI. V lost 0 bases and J lost 5; bases outside the gene matches: 4. CDR3 loop: CASSYSTLAGDEQYF. The CDR3 DNA follows: TGTGCCAGCAGTTACTCGACGCTAGCGGGAGACGAGCAGTACTTC.

This sequence joins TRBV6-1 and TRBJ2-7, with TRBD2 matching over 7 bases. The CDR3 is 15 residues long. The germline gives CDR1 MNHNS, CDR2 SASEGT. Trimming cost V 1 base and J 3 bases; bases outside gene matches: 6. The CDR3 nucleotides read TGTGCCAGCAGTGAAGAAGGCGCGGGGGACTACGAGCAGTACTTC. It is translated as CASSEEGAGDYEQYF.

The CDR3 reads CASQGQGLDTQYF. The CDR3, as DNA: TGTGCCAGCCAAGGACAGGGCTTAGATACGCAGTATTTT. V gene TRBV7-6 combines with J gene TRBJ2-3; the match to TRBD1 covers 8 bases. Germline CDR1 is SGHVS and CDR2 is FNYEAQ. The CDR3 is made up of 13 amino acids. V lost 8 bases to trimming and J lost 5 bases; unmatched junction nucleotides: 6.

This clone was found once. This chain connects TRBV7-9 to TRBJ2-1; D is undetermined. Per the germline V gene, CDR1 is SEHNR and CDR2 is FQNEAQ (reference sequence). Deletions cut 5 bases from V and 7 bases from J, with 9 bases between. This CDR3 is built from 12 residues. The CDR3 coding sequence is TGTGCCAGCAGCGAAGGGTTGAATGAGCAGTTCTTC. Its protein product is CASSEGLNEQFF.

This sequence joins TRBV4-1 and TRBJ2-1; 10 bases fit TRBD2. Germline-derived CDR1 and CDR2 are MGHRA and YSYEKL. V lost 5 bases to trimming and J lost 9 bases; unmatched junction nucleotides: 13. This CDR3 is built from 16 residues. Here the CDR3 DNA reads TGCGCCAGCAGCGAGTCGACTAGCGGGCTTTTGAGTGAGCAGTTCTTC. This gives the protein CASSESTSGLLSEQFF.

The chain links TRBV7-9 to TRBJ2-1; D uncertain. With 3 bases removed from V and 8 bases from J, the gap between germline ends came to 8 bases. CDR3 size: 12 residues. The germline CDR1 and CDR2 sequences are SEHNR and FQNEAQ (reference sequence). In nucleotides, the CDR3 is TGTGCCAGCAGCTTCGTCGTCTATGAGCAGTTCTTC. Its translation is CASSFVVYEQFF.

CDR3 DNA: TGTGCCAGCAGTACCTACAACACCGGGGAGCTGTTTTTT. It encodes CASSTYNTGELFF. This chain uses TRBV27 with TRBJ2-2; D is undetermined. The CDR3 consists of 13 residues. Germline values: CDR1 MNHEY, CDR2 SMNVEV (reference sequence). The V gene lost 5 bases and the J gene lost 2 bases, with 6 bases spanning the gap.

J is TRBJ2-7 and V is TRBV4-1; D might be TRBD2 (6 bases). The CDR3 is 18 amino acids. V dropped 1 base and J dropped 0 bases, with 19 bases sitting between them. CDR1 and CDR2 (germline): MGHRA, YSYEKL. The DNA of the CDR3 is TGCGCCAGCAGCCAAGGGGTCGGGACTGGCTCCACCTCCTACGAGCAGTACTTC. This sequence encodes CASSQGVGTGSTSYEQYF.

This chain links TRBV28 with TRBJ2-7; a weak D match, TRBD1 (6 bases). CDR1 and CDR2 (germline): MDHEN, SYDVKM. This CDR3 spans 15 amino acids. V was clipped by 1 base and J by 1 base, with 11 bases between them. This CDR3 is CASSLSPDSSYEQYF. The CDR3 bases are TGTGCCAGCAGTTTATCCCCGGACAGTTCCTACGAGCAGTACTTC.

This clone appeared a single time. This chain uses TRBV4-1 with TRBJ1-3, with 8 bases lining up with TRBD1. Germline V gene sequence: CDR1 MGHRA, CDR2 YSYEKL. The CDR3 spans 16 residues. Trimming cost V 0 bases and J 3 bases; bases outside gene matches: 4. CDR3 sequence (DNA): TGCGCCAGCAGCCAAGATCAGGGGGCATATGGAAACACCATATATTTT. Translated, it gives CASSQDQGAYGNTIYF.

Here the CDR3 reads CASSQAPRWGLDEQYF. The CDR3 region has the DNA TGTGCCAGCAGCCAAGCGCCCCGGTGGGGGCTTGACGAGCAGTACTTC. The chain joins TRBV14 to TRBJ2-7; possibly TRBD1 for D (6 bases). The germline V gene encodes CDR1 SGHDN and CDR2 FVKESK. The ends were cut back, 1 base at V and 5 bases at J, with 18 bases in the middle. CDR3 length: 16 amino acids.

The genes are TRBV4-2 and TRBJ2-3, with D possibly TRBD2 on 6 matching bases. V was cut by 1 base and J by 4 bases, with 15 bases left in between. This CDR3 is built from 16 residues. Germline CDR1 is LGHNA and CDR2 is YNFKEQ. CDR3 coding DNA: TGTGCCAGCAGCCAAGGGGAGGCAGGGAGCGCAGATACGCAGTATTTT. Its protein is CASSQGEAGSADTQYF.

In its sample, this clone was seen once. The chain links TRBV13 to TRBJ2-1, with 8 bases aligning to TRBD2. The CDR3 is made up of 16 amino acids. Germline lookup yields CDR1 PRHDT and CDR2 FYEKMQ (reference sequence). The ends lost 4 bases at V and 1 base at J; junction bases unmatched: 6. This CDR3 is CASSSREEDSYNEQFF. CDR3 coding DNA: TGTGCCAGCAGCTCGCGGGAGGAGGATTCCTACAATGAGCAGTTCTTC.

CDR3 residues: CASSYYRTSYNEQFF. CDR3 DNA sequence: TGTGCCAGCAGTTACTACAGGACCTCCTACAATGAGCAGTTCTTC. The gene calls are TRBV6-5 and TRBJ2-1, with D maybe TRBD1 (5 bases). The V gene lost 1 base and the J gene lost 0 bases, with 7 bases spanning the gap. Per germline, CDR1 MNHEY and CDR2 SVGAGI. This CDR3 is built from 15 residues.

The CDR3 region is CASSSGPLEQFF. As DNA, the CDR3 is TGTGCCAGCAGCTCTGGACCCCTAGAGCAGTTCTTC. The chain uses TRBV7-9 and TRBJ2-1, with D hard to call. CDR1 is SEHNR and CDR2 is FQNEAQ in the germline V gene (reference sequence). Trimming removed 4 bases from V and 10 bases from J, with 11 bases in between. This CDR3 region has 12 residues.

The gene calls are TRBV16 and TRBJ2-1; weak D call: TRBD1 (6 bases). Germline V gives CDR1 KGHSY, CDR2 FQNENV. The CDR3 runs 16 residues. Trimming pared 1 base from V and 5 bases from J, leaving 15 bases between. CDR3 bases: TGTGCCAGCAGCCAATGGTTGGCCAGGGGAGACAATGAGCAGTTCTTC. Protein product: CASSQWLARGDNEQFF.

The chain recombines TRBV28 with TRBJ1-1; 9 bases match TRBD1. The J segment lost 6 bases and the V segment lost 2 bases, leaving 4 bases of the junction unmatched. The CDR3 runs 14 residues. Germline loops: CDR1 MDHEN, CDR2 SYDVKM. The CDR3 region has the DNA TGTGCCAGCAGTTTAGGACAGGGGTGGGCTGAAGCTTTCTTT. It codes for CASSLGQGWAEAFF.